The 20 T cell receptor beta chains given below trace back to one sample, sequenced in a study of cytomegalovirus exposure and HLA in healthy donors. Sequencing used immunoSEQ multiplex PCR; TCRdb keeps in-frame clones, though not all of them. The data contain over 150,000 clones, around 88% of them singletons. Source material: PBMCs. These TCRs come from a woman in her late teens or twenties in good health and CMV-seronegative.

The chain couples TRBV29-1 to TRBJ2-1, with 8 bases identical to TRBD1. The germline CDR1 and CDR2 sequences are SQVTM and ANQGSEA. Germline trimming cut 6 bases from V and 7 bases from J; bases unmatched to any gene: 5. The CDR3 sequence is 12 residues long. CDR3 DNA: TGCAGCGTCCCGGACAGGGCTAATGAGCAGTTCTTC. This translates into CSVPDRANEQFF.

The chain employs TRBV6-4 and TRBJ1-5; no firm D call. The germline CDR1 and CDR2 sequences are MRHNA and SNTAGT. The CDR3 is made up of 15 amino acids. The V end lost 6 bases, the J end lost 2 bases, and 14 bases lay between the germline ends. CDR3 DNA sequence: TGTGCCAGCAGCCCGGGAGTGGAGGGCAATCAGCCCCAGCATTTT. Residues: CASSPGVEGNQPQHF.

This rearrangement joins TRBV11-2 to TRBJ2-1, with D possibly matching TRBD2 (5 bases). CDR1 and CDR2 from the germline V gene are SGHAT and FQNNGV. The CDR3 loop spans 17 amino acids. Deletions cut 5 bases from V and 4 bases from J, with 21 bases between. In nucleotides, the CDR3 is TGTGCCAGCAGCCGTGCGGGCTTCATCTCCCCTTACAATGAGCAGTTCTTC. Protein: CASSRAGFISPYNEQFF.

CDR3 amino acids: CASSFLVGTVVYNEQFF. The DNA of the CDR3 is TGTGCCAGTAGTTTCCTCGTAGGGACAGTAGTTTACAATGAGCAGTTCTTC. The chain combines TRBV19 with TRBJ2-1; 7 bases map to TRBD1. V was pared by 5 bases and J by 4 bases, with 14 bases of the junction left unmatched. In germline, CDR1 is LNHDA, CDR2 SQIVND (reference sequence). The CDR3 covers 17 residues.

The CDR3 region has the DNA TGTGCCAGCAGTTGGGCTAGCGGAGGAGATACGCAGTATTTT. Translated: CASSWASGGDTQYF. This chain links TRBV6-5 with TRBJ2-3, with TRBD2 matching 7 bases. The CDR3 loop spans 14 amino acids. The ends lost 4 bases at V and 5 bases at J; junction bases unmatched: 6. CDR1 is MNHEY, CDR2 SVGAGI, per germline.

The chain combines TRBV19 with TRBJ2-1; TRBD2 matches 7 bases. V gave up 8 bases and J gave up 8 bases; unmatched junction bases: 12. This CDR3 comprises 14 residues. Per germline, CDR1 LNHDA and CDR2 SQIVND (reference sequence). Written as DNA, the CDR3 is TGTGCCAGTGCTACGGCGGGAGCTGTTGATGAGCAGTTCTTC. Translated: CASATAGAVDEQFF.

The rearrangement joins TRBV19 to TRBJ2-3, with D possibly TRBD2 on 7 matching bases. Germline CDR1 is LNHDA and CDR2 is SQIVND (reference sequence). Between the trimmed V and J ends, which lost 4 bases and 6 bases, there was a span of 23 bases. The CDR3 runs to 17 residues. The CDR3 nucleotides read TGTGCCAGTAGTACGGGGCGGGGGCCCGGGAGTCGCGATACGCAGTATTTT. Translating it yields CASSTGRGPGSRDTQYF.

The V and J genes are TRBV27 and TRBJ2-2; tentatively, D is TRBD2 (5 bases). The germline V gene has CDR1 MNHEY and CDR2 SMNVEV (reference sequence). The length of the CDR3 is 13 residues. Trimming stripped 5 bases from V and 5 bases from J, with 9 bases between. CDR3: CASSPTGTGELFF. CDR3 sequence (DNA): TGTGCCAGCAGTCCGACGGGGACCGGGGAGCTGTTTTTT.

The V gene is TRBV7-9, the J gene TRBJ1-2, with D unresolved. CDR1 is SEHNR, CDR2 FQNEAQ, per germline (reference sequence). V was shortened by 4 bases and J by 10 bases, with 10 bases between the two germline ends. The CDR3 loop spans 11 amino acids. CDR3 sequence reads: CASSYSAVYTF. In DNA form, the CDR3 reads TGTGCCAGCAGCTATAGCGCCGTCTACACCTTC.

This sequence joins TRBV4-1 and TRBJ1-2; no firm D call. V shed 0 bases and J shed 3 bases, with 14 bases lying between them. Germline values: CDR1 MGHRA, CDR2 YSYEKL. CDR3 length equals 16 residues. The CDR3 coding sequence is TGCGCCAGCAGCCAAGAATGGCCCCTTGCCTACTATGGCTACACCTTC. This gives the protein CASSQEWPLAYYGYTF.

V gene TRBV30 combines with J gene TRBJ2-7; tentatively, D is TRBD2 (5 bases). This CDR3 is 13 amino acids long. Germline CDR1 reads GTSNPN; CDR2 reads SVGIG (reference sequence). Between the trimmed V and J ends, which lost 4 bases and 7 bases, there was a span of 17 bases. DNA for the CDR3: TGTGCCTGGACCAACGGAGGACTGGAAGAGCAGTACTTC. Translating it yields CAWTNGGLEEQYF.

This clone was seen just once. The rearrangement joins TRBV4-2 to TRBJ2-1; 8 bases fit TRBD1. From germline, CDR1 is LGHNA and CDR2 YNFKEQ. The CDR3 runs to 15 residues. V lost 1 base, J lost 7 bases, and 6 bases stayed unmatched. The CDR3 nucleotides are TGTGCCAGCAGCCAAGTCCAAGGGACAGGTAATGAGCAGTTCTTC. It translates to CASSQVQGTGNEQFF.

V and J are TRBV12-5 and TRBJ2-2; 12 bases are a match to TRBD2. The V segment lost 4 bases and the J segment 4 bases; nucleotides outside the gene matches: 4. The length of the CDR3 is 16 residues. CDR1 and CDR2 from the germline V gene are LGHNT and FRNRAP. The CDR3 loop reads CASGSSSGGATGELFF. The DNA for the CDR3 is TGTGCTAGTGGTTCTTCTAGCGGGGGGGCCACCGGGGAGCTGTTTTTT.

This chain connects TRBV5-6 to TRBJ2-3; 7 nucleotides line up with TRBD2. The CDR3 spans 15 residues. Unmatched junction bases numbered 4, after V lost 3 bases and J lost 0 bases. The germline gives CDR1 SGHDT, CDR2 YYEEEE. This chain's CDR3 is CASSWDYLSTDTQYF. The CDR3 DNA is TGTGCCAGCAGCTGGGACTACCTCAGCACAGATACGCAGTATTTT.

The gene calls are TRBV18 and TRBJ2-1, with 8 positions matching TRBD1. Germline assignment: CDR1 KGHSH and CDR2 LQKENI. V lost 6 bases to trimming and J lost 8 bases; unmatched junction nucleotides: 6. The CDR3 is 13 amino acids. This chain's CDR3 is CASSPDRVDEQFF. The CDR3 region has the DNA TGTGCCAGCTCCCCGGACAGGGTGGATGAGCAGTTCTTC.

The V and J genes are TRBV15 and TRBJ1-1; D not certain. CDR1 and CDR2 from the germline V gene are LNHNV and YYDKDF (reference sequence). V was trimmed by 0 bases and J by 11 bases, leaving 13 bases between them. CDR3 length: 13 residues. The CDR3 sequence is CATSRDGVGRAFF. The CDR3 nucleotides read TGTGCCACCAGCAGAGATGGTGTAGGGAGGGCTTTCTTT.

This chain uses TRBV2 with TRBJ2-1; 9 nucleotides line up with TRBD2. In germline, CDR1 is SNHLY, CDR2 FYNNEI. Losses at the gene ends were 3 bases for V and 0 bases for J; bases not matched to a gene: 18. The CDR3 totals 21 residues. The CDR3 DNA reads TGTGCCAGCAGTGAGAGCGGGGGGTCCCGCAGTGGTAGCAGCTCCTACAATGAGCAGTTCTTC. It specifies CASSESGGSRSGSSSYNEQFF.

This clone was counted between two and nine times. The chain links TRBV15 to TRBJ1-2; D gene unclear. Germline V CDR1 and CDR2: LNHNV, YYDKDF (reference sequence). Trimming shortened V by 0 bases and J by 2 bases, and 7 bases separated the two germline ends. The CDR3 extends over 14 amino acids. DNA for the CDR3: TGTGCCACCAGCAGAGACCTGTCGAACTATGGCTACACCTTC. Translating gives CATSRDLSNYGYTF.

Written as DNA, the CDR3 is TGTGCCATCAGGCCGGCGGGGTCCTACGAGCAGTACTTC. It codes for CAIRPAGSYEQYF. The chain has TRBV10-3 and TRBJ2-7, with a tentative D call TRBD2 (6 bases). Germline loops: CDR1 ENHRY, CDR2 SYGVKD. This CDR3 contains 13 residues. V lost 6 bases to trimming and J lost 1 base, with 10 bases between them.

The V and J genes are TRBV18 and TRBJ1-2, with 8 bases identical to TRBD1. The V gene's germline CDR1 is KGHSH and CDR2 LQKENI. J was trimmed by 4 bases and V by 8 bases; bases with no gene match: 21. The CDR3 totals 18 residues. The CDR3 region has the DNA TGTGCCAGCGCTGCCAGGGAAAGCTTAGCCGGACAGGGCTATGGCTACACCTTC. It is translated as CASAARESLAGQGYGYTF.